The 10 T cell receptor beta chains below were found in one sample sequenced in a study of T cell clones after liver transplantation (dated by TCRdb to between 2018 and 2021). To prepare the library, the immunoSEQ multiplex PCR assay was applied. TCRdb carries this immuneACCESS record with in-frame sequences only. Its versions omit some clonotypes, under half of them owing to an unresolved V gene in the studies checked, with the rest unexplained. This sample comprises 7,000 to 9,500 clones, around 73% of them detected only once. The ten largest clones represent about 50% of the sample. This material consisted of CD8+ T cells from blood, taken at the 22-month timepoint. These receptors were taken from a human patient who received a liver transplant. Some T cells present after a transplant may be cells of the graft donor.

This chain joins TRBV2 and TRBJ1-1, with D perhaps TRBD1 (5 bases). Trimming pared 2 bases from V and 4 bases from J, leaving 8 bases between. This CDR3 region has 13 residues. Germline V gives CDR1 SNHLY, CDR2 FYNNEI. As DNA, the CDR3 is TGTGCCAGCAGTGAATATGGGGGCACTGAAGCTTTCTTT. It is translated as CASSEYGGTEAFF. The full variable domain, with the rest looked up from reference TRBV2 and TRBJ1-1, is EPEVTQTPSHQVTQMGQEVILRCVPISNHLYFYWYRQILGQKVEFLVSFYNNEISEKSEIFDDQFSVERPDGSNFTLKIRSTKLEDSAMYFCASSEYGGTEAFFGQGTRLTVV.

The chain is built from TRBV6-5 and TRBJ2-3; 10 bases are a match to TRBD2. The CDR3 runs 15 residues. Germline V gives CDR1 MNHEY, CDR2 SVGAGI. V trimming: 7 bases; J trimming: 9 bases; junction bases outside the gene matches: 13. The DNA of the CDR3 is TGTGCCAGCAATGCCCAGCGGGGGGGTGGCGGGACGCAGTATTTT. Translated: CASNAQRGGGGTQYF.

This clone was seen only a few times. The genes are TRBV4-1 and TRBJ2-7; perhaps TRBD1 as D (6 bases). Germline V gene data show CDR1 as MGHRA and CDR2 as YSYEKL. V was trimmed by 0 bases and J by 2 bases, leaving 14 bases between them. The CDR3 length is 16 residues. CDR3 sequence (DNA): TGCGCCAGCAGCCAAGATTTTGGGACAAAAGCCTACGAGCAGTACTTC. It specifies CASSQDFGTKAYEQYF.

The V gene is TRBV30, the J gene TRBJ1-4; 7 nucleotides line up with TRBD1. Germline V gene data show CDR1 as GTSNPN and CDR2 as SVGIG (reference sequence). The CDR3 extends over 13 amino acids. V trimming: 1 base; J trimming: 8 bases; junction bases outside the gene matches: 4. The CDR3 sequence is CAWSEGDREKLFF. The CDR3 DNA is TGTGCCTGGAGTGAAGGGGACAGAGAAAAACTGTTTTTT.

The chain carries TRBV27 and TRBJ1-5, with a possible D match to TRBD1 (6 bases). Germline CDR1 reads MNHEY; CDR2 reads SMNVEV (reference sequence). The CDR3 sequence is 16 residues long. V was trimmed by 2 bases and J by 2 bases, leaving 13 bases between them. Here the CDR3 DNA reads TGTGCCAGCAGTTTAGCTGGGGGCCTGGGCAATCAGCCCCAGCATTTT. This encodes CASSLAGGLGNQPQHF.

CDR3 bases: TGTGCCAGCAGTCTGACCCTCGGGACAGGGGGGATCGAGCAGTACTTC. Translating gives CASSLTLGTGGIEQYF. V gene TRBV7-8 combines with J gene TRBJ2-7, with 11 bases aligning to TRBD1. Losses at the gene ends were 6 bases for V and 6 bases for J; bases not matched to a gene: 13. This CDR3 comprises 16 residues. Germline V gene data show CDR1 as SGHVS and CDR2 as FQNEAQ.

The chain has TRBV27 and TRBJ2-2; D gene unclear. V was pared by 2 bases and J by 2 bases, with 0 bases between. CDR3 size: 12 residues. Germline CDR1 is MNHEY and CDR2 is SMNVEV (reference sequence). CDR3 amino acids: CASSLNTGELFF. The DNA of the CDR3 is TGTGCCAGCAGTTTAAACACCGGGGAGCTGTTTTTT.

This clone was recorded a few times. The chain has TRBV6-5 and TRBJ2-7; D is unclear. CDR1 MNHEY and CDR2 SVGAGI come from the germline V gene. The CDR3 length is 14 residues. V was cut by 5 bases and J by 6 bases, with 17 bases left in between. The chain's CDR3 is CASSEIDTSLEQYF. CDR3 nucleotide sequence: TGTGCCAGCAGTGAGATAGACACCTCACTCGAGCAGTACTTC.

This clone was picked up a small number of times. This sequence joins TRBV5-4 and TRBJ1-2; 7 nucleotides agree with TRBD1. The CDR3 runs 14 residues. V lost 0 bases, J lost 6 bases, and 5 bases stayed unmatched. The V gene's germline CDR1 is SGHNT and CDR2 YYREEE (reference sequence). The CDR3 loop is CASSLVGGVDGYTF. The CDR3 DNA reads as TGTGCCAGCAGCTTGGTAGGGGGCGTAGATGGCTACACCTTC.

Remarks on this clone: At one boundary the junction diverges from the germline segment, which might be a read error. V is TRBV4-1 and J is TRBJ1-2; D is uncertain. CDR1 and CDR2 (germline): MGHRA, YSYEKL. CDR3 length: 12 residues. This CDR3 is CAGSQDPYGYTF. The CDR3 nucleotides read TGCGCCGGCAGCCAAGATCCCTATGGCTACACCTTC.